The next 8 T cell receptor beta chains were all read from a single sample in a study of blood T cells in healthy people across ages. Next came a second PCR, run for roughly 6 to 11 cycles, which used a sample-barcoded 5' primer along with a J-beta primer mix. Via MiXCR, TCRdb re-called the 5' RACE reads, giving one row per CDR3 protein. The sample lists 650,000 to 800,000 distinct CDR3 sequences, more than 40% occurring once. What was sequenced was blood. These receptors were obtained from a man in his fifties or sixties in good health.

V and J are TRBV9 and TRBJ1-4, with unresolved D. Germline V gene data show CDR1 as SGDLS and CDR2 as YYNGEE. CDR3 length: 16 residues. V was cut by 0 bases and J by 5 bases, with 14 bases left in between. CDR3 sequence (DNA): TGTGCCAGCAGCGTAGCTACCGGGCAGCCAAATGAAAAACTGTTTTTT. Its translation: CASSVATGQPNEKLFF.

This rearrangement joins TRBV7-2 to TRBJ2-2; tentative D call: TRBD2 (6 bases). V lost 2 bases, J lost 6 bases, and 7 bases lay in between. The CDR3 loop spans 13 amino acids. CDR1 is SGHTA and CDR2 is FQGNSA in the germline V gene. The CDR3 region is CASSLSGAGELFF. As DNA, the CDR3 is TGTGCCAGCAGCTTATCGGGGGCCGGGGAGCTGTTTTTT.

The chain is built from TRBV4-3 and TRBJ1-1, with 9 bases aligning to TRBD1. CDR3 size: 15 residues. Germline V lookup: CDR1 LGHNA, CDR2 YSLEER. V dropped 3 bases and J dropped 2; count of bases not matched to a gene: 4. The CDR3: CASSQGQGLNTEAFF. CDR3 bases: TGCGCCAGCAGCCAGGGACAGGGTCTAAACACTGAAGCTTTCTTT.

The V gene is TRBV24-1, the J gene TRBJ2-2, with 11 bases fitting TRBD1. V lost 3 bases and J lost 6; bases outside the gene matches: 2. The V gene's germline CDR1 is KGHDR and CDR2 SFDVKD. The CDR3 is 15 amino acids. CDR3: CATSDGGQGAGELFF. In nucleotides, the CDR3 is TGTGCCACCAGTGATGGGGGACAGGGGGCCGGGGAGCTGTTTTTT.

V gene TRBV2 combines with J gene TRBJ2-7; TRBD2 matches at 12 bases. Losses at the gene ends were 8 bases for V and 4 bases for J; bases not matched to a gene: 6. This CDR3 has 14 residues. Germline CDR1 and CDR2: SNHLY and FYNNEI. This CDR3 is CASAPLAGGYEQYF. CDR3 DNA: TGTGCCAGCGCCCCACTAGCGGGAGGTTACGAGCAGTACTTC.

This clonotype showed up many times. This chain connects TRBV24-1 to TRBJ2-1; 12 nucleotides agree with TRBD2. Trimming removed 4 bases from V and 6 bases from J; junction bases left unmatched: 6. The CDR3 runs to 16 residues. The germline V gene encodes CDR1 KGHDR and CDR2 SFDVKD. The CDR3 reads CATSDTSGGPGNEQFF. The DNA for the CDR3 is TGTGCCACCAGTGACACTAGCGGGGGGCCCGGCAATGAGCAGTTCTTC.

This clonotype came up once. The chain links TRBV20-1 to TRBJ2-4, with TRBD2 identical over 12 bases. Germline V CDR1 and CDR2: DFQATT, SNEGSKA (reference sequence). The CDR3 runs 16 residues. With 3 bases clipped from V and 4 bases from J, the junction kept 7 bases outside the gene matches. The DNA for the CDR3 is TGCAGTGCTAGGGCTAGCGGGGGGGCCGGTAAAAACATTCAGTACTTC. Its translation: CSARASGGAGKNIQYF.

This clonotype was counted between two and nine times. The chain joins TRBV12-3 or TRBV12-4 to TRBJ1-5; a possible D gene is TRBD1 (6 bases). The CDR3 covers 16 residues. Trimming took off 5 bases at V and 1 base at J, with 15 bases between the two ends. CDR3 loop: CASSGQQGMSNQPQHF. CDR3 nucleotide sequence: TGTGCCAGCAGTGGCCAGCAGGGGATGAGCAATCAGCCCCAGCATTTT.